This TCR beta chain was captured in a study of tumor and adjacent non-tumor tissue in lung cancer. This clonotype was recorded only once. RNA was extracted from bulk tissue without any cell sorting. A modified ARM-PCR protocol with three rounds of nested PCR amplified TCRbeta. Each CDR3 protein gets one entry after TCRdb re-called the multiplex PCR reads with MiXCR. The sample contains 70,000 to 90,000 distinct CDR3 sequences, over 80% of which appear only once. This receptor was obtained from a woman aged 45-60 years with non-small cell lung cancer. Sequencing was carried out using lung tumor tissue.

The CDR3 protein is CASSGWVFVQPQHF. The CDR3 region has the DNA TGTGCCAGCAGCGGGTGGGTTTTCGTCCAGCCCCAGCATTTT. The chain joins TRBV5-5 to TRBJ1-5; no reliable D call. This CDR3 contains 14 residues. Trimming left V 4 bases short and J 7 bases short, with 15 bases between. Germline loops: CDR1 SGHKS, CDR2 YYEKEE (reference sequence). The full variable domain, in which reference TRBV5-5 and TRBJ1-5 provide the parts outside the CDR3, is DAGVTQSPTHLIKTRGQQVTLRCSPISGHKSVSWYQQVLGQGPQFIFQYYEKEERGRGNFPDRFSARQFPNYSSELNVNALLLGDSALYLCASSGWVFVQPQHFGDGTRLSIL.